This note documents a single TCR beta chain sequence. As yet, its antigen is unknown. There were eight separate reactions per sample in which cDNA was made. UMIs that had a 6-nucleotide sample barcode were put in using template switching. TCRdb reprocessed the 5' RACE reads, keeping one entry per CDR3 protein, no DNA. In all, the sample yields 90,000 to 110,000 distinct CDR3 sequences. Germline V gene data show CDR1 as MNHNS and CDR2 as SASEGT. This CDR3 contains 14 residues. These data are taken from a study of monozygotic twins with inflammatory bowel disease. Study conclusions and caveats: No one strong IBD-associated signal or clonotype was supported.

Donors gave approximately 2.5 ml of blood apiece. The sequence was obtained from a human donor with ulcerative colitis or Crohn's disease, or a healthy co-twin of an affected twin (not recorded which). The specimen sequenced was blood. The gene calls are TRBV6-1 and TRBJ1-5; with no DNA, the TCRdb D assignment of TRBD1 cannot be verified. CDR3 residues: CASSETKQGQPQHF.